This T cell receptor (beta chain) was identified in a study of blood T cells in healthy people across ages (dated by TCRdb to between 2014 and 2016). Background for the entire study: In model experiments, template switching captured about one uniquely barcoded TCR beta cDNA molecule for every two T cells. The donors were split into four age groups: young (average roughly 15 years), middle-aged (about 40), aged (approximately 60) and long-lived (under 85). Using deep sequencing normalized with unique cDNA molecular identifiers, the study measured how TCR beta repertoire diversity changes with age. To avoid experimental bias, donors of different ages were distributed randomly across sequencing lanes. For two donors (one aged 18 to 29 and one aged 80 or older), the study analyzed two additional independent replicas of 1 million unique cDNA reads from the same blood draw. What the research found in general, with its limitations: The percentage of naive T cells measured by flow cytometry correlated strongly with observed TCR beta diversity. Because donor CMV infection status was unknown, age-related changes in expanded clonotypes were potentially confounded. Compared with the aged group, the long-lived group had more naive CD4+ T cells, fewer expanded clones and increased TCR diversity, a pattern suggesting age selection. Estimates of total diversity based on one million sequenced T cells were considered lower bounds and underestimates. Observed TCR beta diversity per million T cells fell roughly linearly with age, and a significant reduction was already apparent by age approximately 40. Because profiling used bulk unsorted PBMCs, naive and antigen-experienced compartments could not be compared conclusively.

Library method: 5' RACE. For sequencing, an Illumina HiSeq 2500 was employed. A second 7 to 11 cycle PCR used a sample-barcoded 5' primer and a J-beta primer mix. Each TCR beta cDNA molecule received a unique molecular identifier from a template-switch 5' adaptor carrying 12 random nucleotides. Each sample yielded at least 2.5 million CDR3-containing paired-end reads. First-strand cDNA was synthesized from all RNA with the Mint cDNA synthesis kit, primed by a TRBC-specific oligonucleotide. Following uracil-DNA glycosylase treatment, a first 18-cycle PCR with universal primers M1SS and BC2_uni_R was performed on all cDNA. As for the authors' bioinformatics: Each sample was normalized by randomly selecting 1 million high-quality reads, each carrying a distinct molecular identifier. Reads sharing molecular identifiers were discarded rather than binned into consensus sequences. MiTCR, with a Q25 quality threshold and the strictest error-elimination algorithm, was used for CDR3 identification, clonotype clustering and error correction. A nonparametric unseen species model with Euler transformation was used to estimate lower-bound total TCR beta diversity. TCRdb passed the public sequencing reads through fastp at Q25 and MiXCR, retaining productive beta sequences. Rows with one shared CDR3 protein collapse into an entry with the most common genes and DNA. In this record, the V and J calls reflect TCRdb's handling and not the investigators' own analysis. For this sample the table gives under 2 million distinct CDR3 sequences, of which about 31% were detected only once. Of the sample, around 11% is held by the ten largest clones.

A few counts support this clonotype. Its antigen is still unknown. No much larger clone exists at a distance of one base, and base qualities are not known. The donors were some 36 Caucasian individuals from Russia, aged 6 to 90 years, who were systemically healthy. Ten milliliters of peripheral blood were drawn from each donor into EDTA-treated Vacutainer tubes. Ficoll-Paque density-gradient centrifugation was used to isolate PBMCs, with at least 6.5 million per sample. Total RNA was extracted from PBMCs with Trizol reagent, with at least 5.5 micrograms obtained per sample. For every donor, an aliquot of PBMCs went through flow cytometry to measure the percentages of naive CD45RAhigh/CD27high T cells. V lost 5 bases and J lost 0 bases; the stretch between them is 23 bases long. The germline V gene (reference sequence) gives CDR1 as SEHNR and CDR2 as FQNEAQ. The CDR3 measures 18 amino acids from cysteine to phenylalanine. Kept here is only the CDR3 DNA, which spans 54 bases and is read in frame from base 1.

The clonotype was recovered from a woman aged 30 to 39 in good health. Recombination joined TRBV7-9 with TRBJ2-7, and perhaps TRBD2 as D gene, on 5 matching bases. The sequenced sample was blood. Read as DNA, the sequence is TGTGCCAGCAGCCCCTTTCCTACCCCAAGGACTGGCTCCTACGAGCAGTACTTC. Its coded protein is CASSPFPTPRTGSYEQYF.